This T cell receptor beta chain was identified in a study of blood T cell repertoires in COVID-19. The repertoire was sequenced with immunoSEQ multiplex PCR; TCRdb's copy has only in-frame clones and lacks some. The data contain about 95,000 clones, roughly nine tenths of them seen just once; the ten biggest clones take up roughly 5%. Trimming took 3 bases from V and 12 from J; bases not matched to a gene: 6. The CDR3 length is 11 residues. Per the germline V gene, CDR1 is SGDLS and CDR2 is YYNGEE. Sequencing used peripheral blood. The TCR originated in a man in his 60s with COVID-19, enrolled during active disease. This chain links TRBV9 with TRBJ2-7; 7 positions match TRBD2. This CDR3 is CASSGVGGTYF. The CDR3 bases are TGTGCCAGCAGCGGAGTGGGAGGGACGTACTTC.